One sample yielded the 32 T cell receptor beta chains listed below, sequenced in a study of OX40 agonist ivuxolimab in advanced cancers. Produced via immunoSEQ multiplex PCR; TCRdb's table is partial and in-frame only. The sample has over 8,000 clones; over 55% are singletons. The specimen comprised CD4+ or CD8+ T cells sorted from blood, sampled in a trial of the OX40 agonist ivuxolimab. Receptors originate from an adult with an advanced solid tumor such as melanoma, head and neck, liver or kidney cancer.

The chain recombines TRBV7-2 with TRBJ1-3; D is uncertain. The CDR3 has 15 amino acids. Trimming pared 1 base from V and 4 bases from J, leaving 11 bases between. CDR1 is SGHTA and CDR2 is FQGNSA in the germline V gene. The CDR3 here is CASSLGPTAGNTIYF. CDR3 nucleotides: TGTGCCAGCAGCTTAGGTCCTACGGCGGGAAACACCATATATTTT.

This clone was recorded a few times. The gene calls are TRBV6-1 and TRBJ1-1; 7 positions agree with TRBD1. The CDR3 consists of 14 residues. V lost 6 bases, J lost 1 base, and 5 bases stayed unmatched. Per germline, CDR1 MNHNS and CDR2 SASEGT. CDR3 bases: TGTGCCAGCAGCCTTGGGACAGAGAACACTGAAGCTTTCTTT. This sequence encodes CASSLGTENTEAFF.

This chain links TRBV11-2 with TRBJ1-1, with D possibly being TRBD1 (6 bases). The V and J ends lost 1 base and 1 base respectively, with 13 bases between them. CDR1 SGHAT and CDR2 FQNNGV come from the germline V gene. The CDR3 sequence is 16 residues long. Here the CDR3 DNA reads TGTGCCAGCAGCTTAGTGGTGAGGGGGGCGAACACTGAAGCTTTCTTT. As protein: CASSLVVRGANTEAFF.

The CDR3 sequence: CASSESPGQGNNEQFF. The DNA of the CDR3 is TGTGCCAGCAGTGAATCACCGGGACAGGGAAACAATGAGCAGTTCTTC. J is TRBJ2-1 and V is TRBV2, with 9 bases that match TRBD1. The germline gives CDR1 SNHLY, CDR2 FYNNEI. The ends lost 2 bases at V and 5 bases at J; junction bases unmatched: 7. This CDR3 has 16 amino acids.

J is TRBJ1-3 and V is TRBV9, with a weak D call TRBD1 (6 bases). This CDR3 is built from 15 residues. Between the trimmed V and J ends, which lost 0 bases and 3 bases, there was a span of 10 bases. Germline-derived CDR1 and CDR2 are SGDLS and YYNGEE. CDR3 amino acids: CASSVATGIGNTIYF. CDR3 coding DNA: TGTGCCAGCAGCGTAGCTACAGGGATTGGAAACACCATATATTTT.

This clone was detected only a few times. The chain combines TRBV2 with TRBJ2-7; D is ambiguous. The CDR3 length is 14 residues. Trimming cost V 6 bases and J 6 bases, with 18 bases left between them. CDR1 is SNHLY and CDR2 is FYNNEI in the germline V gene. The CDR3 sequence is CASSQDPTVTEQYF. CDR3 DNA: TGTGCCAGCAGCCAAGATCCGACGGTAACCGAGCAGTACTTC.

This clone was counted a few times. The chain combines TRBV10-3 with TRBJ2-7; no reliable D call. Trimming removed 0 bases at V and 3 bases at J, with 6 bases between. The CDR3 spans 13 residues. Looked up from germline, CDR1 is ENHRY and CDR2 is SYGVKD. CDR3 bases: TGTGCCATCAGTGAGTCCAGAGGCTACGAGCAGTACTTC. It codes for CAISESRGYEQYF.

This clone ranks as medium-sized. The chain has TRBV14 and TRBJ1-1; no reliable D call. CDR3 size: 14 residues. Trimming removed 2 bases at V and 1 base at J, with 8 bases between. Germline CDR1 reads SGHDN; CDR2 reads FVKESK. The CDR3 DNA reads as TGTGCCAGCAGCCAACGACAAAGGAACACTGAAGCTTTCTTT. Its translation: CASSQRQRNTEAFF.

This clone was seen a few times. V and J are TRBV6-6 and TRBJ2-1; TRBD2 matches 9 bases. Germline V gives CDR1 MNHNY, CDR2 SVGAGI (reference sequence). The junction had 5 bases not matched to a gene; V was cut back by 8 bases and J by 0 bases. The CDR3 loop spans 15 amino acids. CDR3 loop: CASGVSGSSYNEQFF. CDR3 DNA: TGTGCCAGCGGGGTTAGCGGGAGCTCCTACAATGAGCAGTTCTTC.

The CDR3 DNA is TGTGCCAGTAGTGAACGACGTTCCTATAGCTCTGGAAACACCATATATTTT. It yields the protein CASSERRSYSSGNTIYF. The chain carries TRBV19 and TRBJ1-3; D not resolved. Trimming cost V 5 bases and J 0 bases, with 17 bases left between them. Germline V gene data show CDR1 as LNHDA and CDR2 as SQIVND (reference sequence). CDR3 size: 17 residues.

This chain uses TRBV7-9 with TRBJ2-3; D is undetermined. Trimming pared 1 base from V and 4 bases from J, leaving 12 bases between. Germline assignment: CDR1 SEHNR and CDR2 FQNEAQ (reference sequence). The CDR3 is 15 amino acids. The CDR3 sequence is CASSLDLAGSDTQYF. DNA of the CDR3: TGTGCCAGCAGCTTAGACCTGGCCGGGTCAGATACGCAGTATTTT.

This rearrangement joins TRBV7-8 to TRBJ2-7; weak D call: TRBD2 (5 bases). Germline V gene data show CDR1 as SGHVS and CDR2 as FQNEAQ. The CDR3 covers 14 residues. Trimming took 5 bases from V and 5 from J, leaving 16 bases between them. CDR3 sequence (DNA): TGTGCCAGCAGCCCCGATCGGGGTTCGGACGAGCAGTACTTC. Translating gives CASSPDRGSDEQYF.

Judged by abundance, this clone is medium-sized. This rearrangement joins TRBV7-9 to TRBJ1-5, with unresolved D. CDR3 length: 12 residues. V was clipped by 4 bases and J by 11 bases, with 12 bases between them. The germline V gene has CDR1 SEHNR and CDR2 FQNEAQ (reference sequence). CDR3 DNA: TGTGCCAGCAGCTCGGAGATCTCGGCCCAGCATTTT. The encoded protein is CASSSEISAQHF.

The J gene is TRBJ2-1, the V gene TRBV28, with D possibly matching TRBD2 (5 bases). Trimming took 5 bases from V and 5 from J, leaving 16 bases between them. The CDR3 contains 15 residues. Germline CDR1 MDHEN, CDR2 SYDVKM. The CDR3 spells CASSPTTLRDNEQFF. Written as DNA, the CDR3 is TGTGCCAGCAGTCCGACTACCCTCAGAGACAATGAGCAGTTCTTC.

The chain combines TRBV19 with TRBJ1-1; no definite D call. The germline V gene encodes CDR1 LNHDA and CDR2 SQIVND (reference sequence). V dropped 6 bases and J dropped 0 bases, with 14 bases sitting between them. The CDR3 has 15 residues. In DNA form, the CDR3 reads TGTGCCAGTAGCCCCTTATCGAAAATGAACACTGAAGCTTTCTTT. This encodes CASSPLSKMNTEAFF.

This rearrangement joins TRBV4-1 to TRBJ2-7; D is unclear. Between the trimmed V and J ends, which lost 1 base and 4 bases, there was a span of 14 bases. Germline V gene sequence: CDR1 MGHRA, CDR2 YSYEKL. CDR3 length: 15 residues. CDR3: CASSQGPGVGYEQYF. For the CDR3, the DNA is TGCGCCAGCAGCCAAGGCCCCGGCGTCGGATACGAGCAGTACTTC.

The DNA of the CDR3 is TGTGCCAGCAGCCAAGATCCGCCCTGGGAGACCCAGTACTTC. Protein sequence: CASSQDPPWETQYF. The rearrangement links TRBV14 to TRBJ2-5; D gene uncertain. Germline lookup yields CDR1 SGHDN and CDR2 FVKESK. The CDR3 spans 14 residues. The V gene lost 0 bases and the J gene lost 5 bases, with 10 bases spanning the gap. Together with reference TRBV14 and TRBJ2-5, the CDR3 gives the full variable domain: EAGVTQFPSHSVIEKGQTVTLRCDPISGHDNLYWYRRVMGKEIKFLLHFVKESKQDESGMPNNRFLAERTGGTYSTLKVQPAELEDSGVYFCASSQDPPWETQYFGPGTRLLVL.

V and J are TRBV7-9 and TRBJ2-7, with D uncertain. This CDR3 has 11 residues. V gave up 8 bases and J gave up 2 bases, with 7 bases separating them. The V gene's germline CDR1 is SEHNR and CDR2 FQNEAQ (reference sequence). The CDR3 spells CASGRTYEQYF. The CDR3 DNA is TGTGCCAGCGGACGTACCTACGAGCAGTACTTC.

The J gene is TRBJ2-7, the V gene TRBV27; D gene ambiguous. V shed 3 bases and J shed 0 bases, with 3 bases lying between them. This CDR3 spans 12 amino acids. Per the germline V gene, CDR1 is MNHEY and CDR2 is SMNVEV (reference sequence). The CDR3 bases are TGTGCCAGCAGTTTCCCCTCCTACGAGCAGTACTTC. The encoded protein is CASSFPSYEQYF.

This chain uses TRBV11-2 with TRBJ2-3; the D is unclear. This CDR3 contains 15 residues. Germline lookup yields CDR1 SGHAT and CDR2 FQNNGV. Trimming removed 5 bases from V and 1 base from J, with 13 bases in between. The chain's CDR3 is CASSPSYLGTDTQYF. For the CDR3, the DNA is TGTGCCAGCAGCCCCAGTTATCTGGGCACAGATACGCAGTATTTT.

By frequency in the sample, this clone is medium-sized. J is TRBJ2-1 and V is TRBV2; the match to TRBD2 covers 13 bases. J lost 1 base, V lost 6 bases, and 12 bases had no gene match. CDR3 length: 19 residues. CDR1 and CDR2 (germline): SNHLY, FYNNEI. CDR3 bases: TGTGCCAGCAGGCCAAGGACTAGCGGGAGTTCGAGGTCCTACAATGAGCAGTTCTTC. Amino acid sequence: CASRPRTSGSSRSYNEQFF.

J is TRBJ2-1 and V is TRBV10-3, with 12 bases matching TRBD2. With V trimmed by 3 bases and J by 8 bases, 5 bases remained unmatched. Germline V gene sequence: CDR1 ENHRY, CDR2 SYGVKD. The CDR3 has 15 amino acids. In DNA, the CDR3 is TGTGCCATCAGTGACCCGGGACTAGCGGGCGATGAGCAGTTCTTC. This translates into CAISDPGLAGDEQFF.

The rearrangement links TRBV2 to TRBJ2-3; 10 bases fit TRBD2. CDR3 length: 13 amino acids. V lost 8 bases and J lost 1; bases outside the gene matches: 0. Germline V lookup: CDR1 SNHLY, CDR2 FYNNEI. In DNA form, the CDR3 reads TGTGCCAGCGGACTAGCGGGCACAGATACGCAGTATTTT. The encoded protein is CASGLAGTDTQYF.

The rearrangement links TRBV7-9 to TRBJ2-1; 10 nucleotides align to TRBD2. V lost 5 bases to trimming and J lost 10 bases; unmatched junction nucleotides: 11. The CDR3 is made up of 15 amino acids. The V gene's germline CDR1 is SEHNR and CDR2 FQNEAQ (reference sequence). The DNA for the CDR3 is TGTGCCAGCAGCCGACCGCTAGCGGGAGTACAGGAGCAGTTCTTC. Protein product: CASSRPLAGVQEQFF.

This rearrangement joins TRBV7-9 to TRBJ2-3, with 9 bases that match TRBD2. In germline, CDR1 is SEHNR, CDR2 FQNEAQ (reference sequence). Losses at the gene ends were 5 bases for V and 0 bases for J; bases not matched to a gene: 6. This CDR3 contains 16 residues. The CDR3 loop reads CASSDSGSTSTDTQYF. The CDR3, as DNA: TGTGCCAGCAGCGATAGCGGGAGTACGAGCACAGATACGCAGTATTTT.

On this clone itself: A far larger clone is a single base away, which makes a read error likely. V gene TRBV4-2 combines with J gene TRBJ2-7, with D tentatively TRBD1 (6 bases). V lost 1 base and J 0 bases, leaving 13 bases between the germline ends. Germline lookup yields CDR1 LGHNA and CDR2 YNFKEQ. The CDR3 sequence is 16 residues long. The CDR3 sequence: CASSQVSTGSSYEQYF. The CDR3 DNA follows: TGTGCCAGCAGCCAAGTGTCTACAGGGAGCTCCTACGAGCAGTACTTC.

The genes are TRBV7-9 and TRBJ2-1, with TRBD2 identical over 7 bases. CDR1 and CDR2 from the germline V gene are SEHNR and FQNEAQ (reference sequence). The CDR3 runs to 17 residues. V lost 1 base and J lost 0; bases outside the gene matches: 6. The CDR3 protein is CASSLETSQSSYNEQFF. CDR3 coding DNA: TGTGCCAGCAGCTTAGAGACTAGCCAGAGCTCCTACAATGAGCAGTTCTTC.

This clone has a handful of counts. This sequence joins TRBV5-1 and TRBJ2-7; D not certain. The CDR3 covers 13 residues. The V end lost 0 bases, the J end lost 2 bases, and 6 bases lay between the germline ends. Germline V gene sequence: CDR1 SGHRS, CDR2 YFSETQ. In DNA, the CDR3 is TGCGCCAGCAGCTTGGGGGCTGCCTACGAGCAGTACTTC. Protein sequence: CASSLGAAYEQYF. The variable domain in full, completed from reference TRBV5-1 and TRBJ2-7, reads KAGVTQTPRYLIKTRGQQVTLSCSPISGHRSVSWYQQTPGQGLQFLFEYFSETQRNKGNFPGRFSGRQFSNSRSEMNVSTLELGDSALYLCASSLGAAYEQYFGPGTRLTVT.

This clone was seen a handful of times. CDR3 in DNA: TGTGCCAGCAGCTTAGAGCGTCAGCCCCAGCATTTT. Translating gives CASSLERQPQHF. The rearrangement joins TRBV7-9 to TRBJ1-5, with no clear D. This CDR3 has 12 residues. V gave up 1 base and J gave up 6 bases, with 4 bases separating them. Germline V gives CDR1 SEHNR, CDR2 FQNEAQ (reference sequence). Together with reference TRBV7-9 and TRBJ1-5, the CDR3 gives the full variable domain: DTGVSQNPRHKITKRGQNVTFRCDPISEHNRLYWYRQTLGQGPEFLTYFQNEAQLEKSRLLSDRFSAERPKGSFSTLEIQRTEQGDSAMYLCASSLERQPQHFGDGTRLSIL.

J is TRBJ2-1 and V is TRBV9; D might be TRBD1 (5 bases). The CDR3 is 13 amino acids. Germline assignment: CDR1 SGDLS and CDR2 YYNGEE. V lost 7 bases to trimming and J lost 10 bases, with 18 bases between them. CDR3 sequence (DNA): TGTGCCAGCGGCCCCTCAGGTGGGGCAGAGCAGTTCTTC. As protein: CASGPSGGAEQFF.

This clone was counted once. This chain connects TRBV7-9 to TRBJ2-7; 8 positions agree with TRBD2. This CDR3 contains 17 residues. Germline V CDR1 and CDR2: SEHNR, FQNEAQ (reference sequence). The V gene end was trimmed by 6 bases and the J gene end by 1 base; junction bases not matched to a gene: 14. The CDR3 loop reads CASRPPGGGRQSYEQYF. As DNA, the CDR3 is TGTGCCAGCAGACCTCCGGGGGGCGGGAGGCAATCCTACGAGCAGTACTTC.

J is TRBJ2-1 and V is TRBV5-1; the D gene is possibly TRBD2 (5 bases). CDR3 length equals 15 residues. Trimming took 3 bases from V and 5 from J, leaving 15 bases between them. CDR1 and CDR2 from the germline V gene are SGHRS and YFSETQ. In nucleotides, the CDR3 is TGCGCCAGCAGCTCGGACCTATCGAGGGACAATGAGCAGTTCTTC. Amino acids: CASSSDLSRDNEQFF.